The clone carrying this T cell receptor beta chain was counted at least ten times. Its antigen is not identified. The data are from a study of T cells in Graves' hyperthyroidism and ophthalmopathy. Regarding the study as a whole: Expanded thyroid clonotypes (above 0.001) were mostly also found in blood.

The CDR3 regions of TCR beta were amplified from RNA transcripts. The TCR CDR3 first-round RT-PCR relied on the HTBI primer set. A single record per CDR3 protein comes from TCRdb applying MiXCR to the multiplex PCR reads. The table includes 270,000 or so distinct CDR3 sequences, roughly 15% detected once. Fresh peripheral blood, about 10 ml of it, supplied the PBMCs. Material: blood. The TCR originated in a woman in her 50s with Graves' hyperthyroidism that later progressed to Graves' ophthalmopathy.

The chain's CDR3 is CASSGTLSSYEQYF. CDR3 in DNA: TGTGCCAGCTCAGGGACACTGAGCTCCTACGAGCAGTACTTC. The chain carries TRBV18 and TRBJ2-7; the D gene is possibly TRBD1 (6 bases). This CDR3 has 14 amino acids. CDR1 is KGHSH, CDR2 LQKENI, per germline. Trimming removed 5 bases from V and 0 bases from J, with 11 bases in between.